The sequence of this T cell receptor beta chain was determined in a study of T-cell reconstitution after alpha-beta-depleted transplantation in children (dated by TCRdb to 2016 to 2017). Some background on the complete study: Using TCR repertoire profiling, the study quantitatively followed how T-cell immune reconstitution unfolded in children after TCRalphabeta/CD19-depleted allogeneic hematopoietic cell transplantation. On the study overall, not on this receptor specifically: The high TCRbeta diversity at day 60 in some patients was ascribed to recipient T cells and intrathymic progenitors that had survived conditioning. The frequencies of hyperexpanded clones fell over the following months, and after one year, T-cell counts and TCRbeta diversity were mostly attributed to newly produced T cells. Apparently early alphabetaT-cell count recovery about two months after transplant reportedly relied on only several hundred rapidly expanded clones derived from non-depleted graft cells.

This clonotype was recorded a few times. This clone's antigen is unknown. Base qualities are not at hand, and no much larger clone is one base apart. This sample's treatment or condition label indicates: allogeneic hematopoietic cell transplantation with graft depleted of TCRalphabeta T cells and CD19 B cells. Transplant recipients were children who received TCRalphabeta/CD19-depleted allogeneic hematopoietic cell grafts. Receptor libraries were prepared by PCR. The listed sequencing device is Illumina HiSeq 2500. TCR library preparation used molecular barcoding, with unique molecular identifiers applied to normalize quantification of the TCRbeta repertoire. The public reads were quality trimmed at Q25 with fastp and then assembled into clones with MiXCR by TCRdb, keeping productive beta chains. Records with the same CDR3 protein are collapsed into one entry carrying the most frequent genes and DNA. This sample comprises roughly 250,000 distinct CDR3 sequences, approximately 8% of them detected only once. The ten largest account for 6% to 7% of the sample.

Relative to germline, V is 4 bases shorter and J is 5 bases shorter, with 14 bases between their ends. Based on the germline V gene (reference sequence), the CDR1 and CDR2 sequences are SSHAT and FNYEAQ. Its CDR3 holds 14 amino acids, cysteine through phenylalanine. The DNA shown is the 42-base CDR3, in frame from base 1. The source material was PBMCs, mostly from graft donor cells, sampled 180 days after TCRalphabeta/CD19-depleted stem cell transplant. Here the chain combines TRBV7-7 and TRBJ2-5; the D gene cannot be named for sure. This TCR derives from a male patient younger than 18 who had a stem cell transplant for acute lymphoblastic leukemia, so the T cells may come from the graft donor. The sequence in DNA is TGTGCCAGCAGCTCCCTCACGGGCACCGAGACCCAGTACTTC. Translated, this gives CASSSLTGTETQYF.